The sequence of this TCR beta chain was determined in a study of blood T cell repertoires in COVID-19. Whole-study context: PBMCs, B-cell-depleted T cells, or T cells were the source of the cDNA or gDNA that made up the material.

Germline V gene data show CDR1 as MRHNA and CDR2 as SNTAGT. The CDR3 extends over 15 amino acids. V was cut by 5 bases and J by 6 bases, with 14 bases left in between. Source study methods: It was from reference gene primer amplification that nucleated cell counts were estimated. TCRdb's table, derived via immunoSEQ multiplex PCR, lists solely in-frame clones and lacks some. V and J calls plus clone size are reproduced from that table; the DNA served to infer D and trimming. In the table there are 450,000 or so clones, roughly 90% of which are singletons. The Seattle patients, enrolled during active infection, were followed longitudinally.

Specimen: peripheral blood. V and J are TRBV6-4 and TRBJ1-6; perhaps TRBD1 as D (5 bases). The sequence came from a man aged 18 to 35 with COVID-19, enrolled during active disease. CDR3 sequence (DNA): TGTGCCAGCAGTCACCAGGGAGGGAGTAATTCACCCCTCCACTTT. As protein: CASSHQGGSNSPLHF.